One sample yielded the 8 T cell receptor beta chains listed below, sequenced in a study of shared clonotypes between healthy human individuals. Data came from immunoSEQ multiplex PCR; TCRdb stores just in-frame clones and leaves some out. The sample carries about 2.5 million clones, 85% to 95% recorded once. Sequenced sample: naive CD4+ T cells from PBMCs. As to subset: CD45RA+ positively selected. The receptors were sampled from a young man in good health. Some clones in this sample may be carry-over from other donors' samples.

CDR3 in amino acids: CASTSSGYNEQFF. CDR3 bases: TGTGCCAGTACTAGTTCCGGGTACAATGAGCAGTTCTTC. The chain combines TRBV19 with TRBJ2-1; D ambiguous. V was clipped by 7 bases and J by 4 bases, with 11 bases between them. This CDR3 is built from 13 residues. The germline gives CDR1 LNHDA, CDR2 SQIVND (reference sequence). The full variable domain, rest sourced from reference TRBV19 and TRBJ2-1, is DGGITQSPKYLFRKEGQNVTLSCEQNLNHDAMYWYRQDPGQGLRLIYYSQIVNDFQKGDIAEGYSVSREKKESFPLTVTSAQKNPTAFYLCASTSSGYNEQFFGPGTRLTVL.

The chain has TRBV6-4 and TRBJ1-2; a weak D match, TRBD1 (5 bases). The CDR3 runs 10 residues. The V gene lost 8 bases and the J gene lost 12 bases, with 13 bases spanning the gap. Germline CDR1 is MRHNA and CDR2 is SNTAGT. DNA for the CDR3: TGTGCCAGCCCGACTAGGGGCCACACCTTC. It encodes CASPTRGHTF.

CDR3 nucleotides: TGTGCCATCATGCAACAGCCGAACACTGAAGCTTTCTTT. Its translation: CAIMQQPNTEAFF. The chain links TRBV10-3 to TRBJ1-1, with D unclear. This CDR3 has 13 amino acids. Germline loops: CDR1 ENHRY, CDR2 SYGVKD. Trimming removed 7 bases at V and 1 base at J, with 10 bases between.

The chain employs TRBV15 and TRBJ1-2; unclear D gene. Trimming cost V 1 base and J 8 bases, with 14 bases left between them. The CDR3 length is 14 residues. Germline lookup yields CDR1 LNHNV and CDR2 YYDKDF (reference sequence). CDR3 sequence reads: CATSRGHIGDGYTF. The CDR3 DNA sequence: TGTGCCACCAGCAGAGGCCATATTGGCGACGGCTACACCTTC.

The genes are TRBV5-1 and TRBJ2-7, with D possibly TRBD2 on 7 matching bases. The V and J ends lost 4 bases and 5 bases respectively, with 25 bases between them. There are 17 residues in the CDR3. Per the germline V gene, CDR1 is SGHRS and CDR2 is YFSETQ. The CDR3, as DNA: TGCGCCAGCAGCGCACGACCTTCGGGGGGCGGGTGGAACGAGCAGTACTTC. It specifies CASSARPSGGGWNEQYF.

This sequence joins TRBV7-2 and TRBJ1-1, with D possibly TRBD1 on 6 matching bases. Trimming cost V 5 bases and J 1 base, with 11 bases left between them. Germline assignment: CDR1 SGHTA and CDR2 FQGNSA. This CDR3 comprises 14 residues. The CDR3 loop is CASSLMGANTEAFF. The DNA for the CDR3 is TGTGCCAGCAGCCTAATGGGGGCGAACACTGAAGCTTTCTTT.

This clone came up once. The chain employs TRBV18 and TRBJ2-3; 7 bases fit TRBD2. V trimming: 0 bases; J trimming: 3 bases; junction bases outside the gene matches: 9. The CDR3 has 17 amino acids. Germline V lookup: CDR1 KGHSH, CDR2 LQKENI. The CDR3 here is CASSPPWRRETTDTQYF. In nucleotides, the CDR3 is TGTGCCAGCTCACCACCGTGGAGGCGGGAGACGACAGATACGCAGTATTTT.

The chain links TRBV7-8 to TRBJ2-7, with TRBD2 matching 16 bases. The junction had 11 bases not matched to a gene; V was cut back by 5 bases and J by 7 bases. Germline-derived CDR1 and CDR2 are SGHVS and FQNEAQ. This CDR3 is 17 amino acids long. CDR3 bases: TGTGCCAGCAGCCCGGGACTAGCGGGAGGGGCTCCCGGGGAGCAGTACTTC. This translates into CASSPGLAGGAPGEQYF.